This entry features one T cell receptor (beta chain) sequence. Antigen unknown. PCR employed 60 Vbeta and 13 Jbeta primers. The assay was immunoSEQ multiplex PCR, and TCRdb's table has in-frame clones only and misses some. The repertoire holds about 150,000 clones, with about 78% as singletons. Germline V gives CDR1 MNHNY, CDR2 SVGAGI (reference sequence). The CDR3 is 14 amino acids. Deletions cut 8 bases from V and 4 bases from J, with 16 bases between. The sample originates from a study of cytomegalovirus exposure and HLA in healthy donors. About the study: Roughly 180 million T cells yielded 120 million or so unique TCR beta sequences, as an earlier analysis found.

Study-level results: Associated with HLA alleles at 0.05 false discovery rate in a later analysis were about 17,000 TCR beta sequences. A later analysis found that most CMV-associated TCR beta chains appeared HLA-restricted.

The chain couples TRBV6-6 to TRBJ2-3; tentatively, D is TRBD1 (6 bases). The TCR sequence derives from a woman aged 45 to 65 in good health and CMV-seropositive. The sample was PBMCs. CDR3 nucleotide sequence: TGTGCCAGCCGCCCCGGCGAGGGGGCAGATACGCAGTATTTT. It translates to CASRPGEGADTQYF.